Sequencing of this T cell receptor beta chain was carried out in a study of molecular identifiers for immune sequencing clone quantification (dated by TCRdb to 2016 to 2018). Notes on the research overall: In a replicate experiment, RNA from roughly 21,000 or 96,000 naive CD8 T cells was split into five aliquots, four of which were sequenced. The study was a methods study using CD8 T cells to benchmark molecular-identifier clustering-based TCR repertoire sequencing (MIDCIRS) and TCR RNA copy counting.

The receptor library was made with PCR. Instrument used: Illumina HiSeq 4000. Bulk TCR libraries were prepared as previously described, using TCR primers listed in Table S5. Total RNA was purified with the Qiagen AllPrep DNA/RNA kit. Before any analysis, reads coming from multiple sequencing runs of the same library were combined into one pool. Processing in the source paper ran as follows. Reads were retained only if their TCR constant sequence matched exactly, and those retained reads were trimmed to 150 nt and grouped according to their 12-nt molecular barcodes. Within each barcode group, reads were sub-clustered at a 15% Levenshtein threshold, and quality-weighted consensus sequences were built per RNA molecule. Non-functional sequences were discarded, and so were lower-count sequences lying one edit away from another sequence. Based on a fit of two negative binomial distributions, barcode sub-clusters having less than 20% of the maximum read count were discarded. TCRdb trimmed public reads at Q25 via fastp, called clones via MiXCR and kept in-frame beta chains. A single entry per CDR3 protein holds the most common genes and DNA from its merged rows. These V and J calls originate from TCRdb's pipeline instead of the authors' own analysis. The sample records about 320,000 distinct CDR3 sequences, about 22% of which are singletons. The ten largest clones represent about 0.79% of the sample.

Libraries of naive CD8 T cells were generated from about 19,000 to 1,100,000 sorted cells, with 10%, 30% or 50% of the purified RNA used. Naive CD8 T cells were FACS-sorted as CD8+CD4-CCR7+CD45RA+ on a BD FACSAria II into RLT Plus buffer. Detection sensitivity was tested by spiking Jurkat RNA equal to about eleven TCR copies' worth into samples containing roughly 19,000-1,000,000 naive CD8 T cells. Enrichment of CD8 T cells was performed with RosetteSep CD8+ T Cell Enrichment Cocktail and Ficoll-Paque, after which ACK red cell lysis was carried out. The germline V gene sets CDR1 to SGHAT and CDR2 to FQNNGV. Its CDR3 holds 16 amino acids, cysteine through phenylalanine. Solely the CDR3 DNA is kept, with 48 bases framed from the first base. V and J are trimmed by 1 base and 3 bases, and the gene matches miss 8 bases of the junction. The table lists this clonotype with a few counts. Its antigen target is currently unknown. No base qualities exist here, and no much larger clone lies one base off it.

The research as a whole found: Naive libraries contained spiked-in Jurkat TCR RNA (around ten copies' worth), which is not part of the donor repertoire. When barcode sub-clustering was not used, chimeric consensus sequences inflated TCR diversity, with chimeras reaching as high as 47%. Modeling indicated 2.5 to 3.5 TCR RNA copies recovered per cell, compared with around 9.8 by digital PCR, which implies a capture efficiency of approximately 30%. Spiked-in Jurkat TCR RNA equal to a single cell's worth was reported to be detectable even within 1,100,000 naive CD8 T cells. The sizes of highly expanded clones could end up underestimated when identical TCR molecules share a barcode. In CMV-specific effector cells, clones with more than 20 RNA copies contained over 97% of molecules, whereas in naive cells such clones contained under 1% of molecules.

The sequence derives from a human donor in good health. Some libraries in this study had Jurkat cell RNA spiked in. Sample: naive CD8+ T cells from blood, with Jurkat cell RNA spiked in. This specimen's cell subset or site label, per the study, means: FACS-sorted CD8+CD4-CCR7+CD45RA+ naive T cells. This receptor chain uses TRBV11-2 and TRBJ2-7; 8 nucleotides in the junction match TRBD2. The nucleotide sequence is given as TGTGCCAGCAGCTTAGTGCCGACTAGCGCGGACTACGAGCAGTACTTC. Translated, this is CASSLVPTSADYEQYF. Full variable domain (CDR3 extended with the reference TRBV11-2 and TRBJ2-7 proteins): EAGVAQSPRYKIIEKRQSVAFWCNPISGHATLYWYQQILGQGPKLLIQFQNNGVVDDSQLPKDRFSAERLKGVDSTLKIQPAKLEDSAVYLCASSLVPTSADYEQYFGPGTRLTVT.